Presented here are 30 T cell receptor beta chains from one specimen sequenced in a study of PD-L1 blockade in urothelial cancer (dated by TCRdb to about 2017). Receptor libraries were prepared by the immunoSEQ multiplex PCR assay. TCRdb took over this immuneACCESS table, retaining in-frame rearrangements with V and J assigned. Such tables are incomplete; in checked studies, under half of the missing clones stem from an unresolved V gene, and the remainder is unexplained. Recorded for this sample are fewer than 30,000 clones; around 84% of them occurred a single time. The top ten clonotypes cover around 3% of the sample. The time point label on this specimen signifies: peripheral blood 6 weeks after treatment start. This specimen consisted of PBMCs, obtained around atezolizumab (anti-PD-L1) treatment. The receptors come from a man between 65 and 80 years old with urothelial cancer.

For the CDR3, the DNA is TGTGCCAGCTCACCTCAGGGAAGCAATCAGCCCCAGCATTTT. It encodes CASSPQGSNQPQHF. The V gene is TRBV18, the J gene TRBJ1-5; D is possibly TRBD1 (5 bases). Per the germline V gene, CDR1 is KGHSH and CDR2 is LQKENI. Trimming shortened V by 3 bases and J by 1 base, and 7 bases separated the two germline ends. CDR3 length: 14 residues.

This chain connects TRBV5-5 to TRBJ2-3; 7 nucleotides match TRBD2. V was pared by 2 bases and J by 2 bases, with 5 bases of the junction left unmatched. Per the germline V gene, CDR1 is SGHKS and CDR2 is YYEKEE (reference sequence). This CDR3 is 15 amino acids long. CDR3 loop: CASSLSSGVTDTQYF. The CDR3 bases are TGTGCCAGCAGCTTATCTAGCGGAGTCACAGATACGCAGTATTTT.

V gene TRBV13 combines with J gene TRBJ2-7; the D gene is possibly TRBD2 (6 bases). CDR3 size: 13 residues. Trimming shortened V by 2 bases and J by 5 bases, and 10 bases separated the two germline ends. The germline CDR1 and CDR2 sequences are PRHDT and FYEKMQ (reference sequence). Written as DNA, the CDR3 is TGTGCCAGCAGCTTACGGGGGATCAACGAGCAGTACTTC. This encodes CASSLRGINEQYF. The whole variable domain, remainder taken from reference TRBV13 and TRBJ2-7, is AAGVIQSPRHLIKEKRETATLKCYPIPRHDTVYWYQQGPGQDPQFLISFYEKMQSDKGSIPDRFSAQQFSDYHSELNMSSLELGDSALYFCASSLRGINEQYFGPGTRLTVT.

This sequence joins TRBV10-3 and TRBJ1-4, with a possible D match to TRBD1 (6 bases). V lost 6 bases and J lost 0, with 11 bases in between. This CDR3 contains 15 residues. Germline loops: CDR1 ENHRY, CDR2 SYGVKD. In DNA, the CDR3 is TGTGCCATCAGGGGGGGGCTGACAACTAATGAAAAACTGTTTTTT. This gives the protein CAIRGGLTTNEKLFF.

The chain has TRBV5-4 and TRBJ1-2; TRBD1 agrees at 7 bases. CDR1 is SGHNT and CDR2 is YYREEE in the germline V gene (reference sequence). V gave up 4 bases and J gave up 7 bases; unmatched junction bases: 10. The CDR3 has 14 residues. CDR3 DNA sequence: TGTGCCAGCAGCCCCCCCGGGACAGCGACTGGCTACACCTTC. This translates into CASSPPGTATGYTF.

The chain has TRBV18 and TRBJ1-5; D not resolved. CDR1 and CDR2 from the germline V gene are KGHSH and LQKENI. V was cut by 2 bases and J by 2 bases, with 13 bases left in between. There are 16 residues in the CDR3. The CDR3 DNA follows: TGTGCCAGCTCACCAAACATATTAGGAGGCAATCAGCCCCAGCATTTT. It encodes CASSPNILGGNQPQHF.

This sequence joins TRBV7-8 and TRBJ2-5; 12 positions agree with TRBD2. The ends lost 4 bases at V and 2 bases at J; junction bases unmatched: 5. This CDR3 contains 16 residues. Germline CDR1 SGHVS, CDR2 FQNEAQ. DNA for the CDR3: TGTGCCAGCAGCTGGCGACTAGCGGGAGTTCAAGAGACCCAGTACTTC. The encoded protein is CASSWRLAGVQETQYF.

The chain links TRBV7-8 to TRBJ2-5; D is perhaps TRBD1 (6 bases). This CDR3 region has 18 residues. V was trimmed by 4 bases and J by 0 bases, leaving 21 bases between them. Germline V CDR1 and CDR2: SGHVS, FQNEAQ. CDR3 in DNA: TGTGCCAGCAGCTCTCCCGAGAGGGGGAACGCGTACCAAGAGACCCAGTACTTC. Protein sequence: CASSSPERGNAYQETQYF.

The J gene is TRBJ2-7, the V gene TRBV29-1, with 8 bases lining up with TRBD1. The CDR3 consists of 14 residues. V lost 1 base and J lost 6; bases outside the gene matches: 8. Per germline, CDR1 SQVTM and CDR2 ANQGSEA. In DNA, the CDR3 is TGCAGCGTTGAAGTCGGACAGGGCAGGACCGAGCAGTACTTC. As protein: CSVEVGQGRTEQYF.

V gene TRBV15 combines with J gene TRBJ2-7; 7 positions agree with TRBD2. The junction had 4 bases not matched to a gene; V was cut back by 0 bases and J by 2 bases. The CDR3 extends over 15 amino acids. Germline V gene sequence: CDR1 LNHNV, CDR2 YYDKDF (reference sequence). This chain's CDR3 is CATSRDKRGPYEQYF. The CDR3 region has the DNA TGTGCCACCAGCAGAGATAAGCGGGGTCCCTACGAGCAGTACTTC.

The chain uses TRBV5-6 and TRBJ2-3, with a possible D match to TRBD2 (7 bases). Trimming pared 0 bases from V and 8 bases from J, leaving 19 bases between. Germline V lookup: CDR1 SGHDT, CDR2 YYEEEE. This CDR3 has 16 residues. The CDR3 sequence is CASSLGGGALRGTQYF. DNA for the CDR3: TGTGCCAGCAGCTTGGGCGGGGGAGCACTCAGGGGTACGCAGTATTTT.

CDR3 sequence: CASSFGLAGDTGELFF. The CDR3 DNA reads as TGTGCCAGCAGCTTCGGACTAGCGGGAGACACCGGGGAGCTGTTTTTT. The V gene is TRBV7-9, the J gene TRBJ2-2; TRBD2 matches at 13 bases. Germline V gene data show CDR1 as SEHNR and CDR2 as FQNEAQ (reference sequence). CDR3 size: 16 residues. V was pared by 3 bases and J by 3 bases, with 1 base of the junction left unmatched.

The rearrangement joins TRBV7-8 to TRBJ1-1, with no clear D. Deletions cut 1 base from V and 3 bases from J, with 6 bases between. Looked up from germline, CDR1 is SGHVS and CDR2 is FQNEAQ. The length of the CDR3 is 13 residues. The CDR3 sequence: CASSLVEDTEAFF. In DNA form, the CDR3 reads TGTGCCAGCAGCTTAGTAGAGGACACTGAAGCTTTCTTT.

The genes are TRBV28 and TRBJ1-5; 7 bases agree with TRBD1. Per the germline V gene, CDR1 is MDHEN and CDR2 is SYDVKM. This CDR3 spans 13 amino acids. With V trimmed by 6 bases and J by 5 bases, 4 bases remained unmatched. In nucleotides, the CDR3 is TGTGCCAGCAGGGTCCAGGGGGATCAGCCCCAGCATTTT. Amino acids: CASRVQGDQPQHF.

The CDR3: CASSVREGTDYGYTF. CDR3 bases: TGCGCCAGCAGCGTCCGTGAAGGGACTGACTATGGCTACACCTTC. The rearrangement uses TRBV5-1 and TRBJ1-2, with a weak D call TRBD1 (5 bases). CDR1 SGHRS and CDR2 YFSETQ come from the germline V gene. Trimming shortened V by 4 bases and J by 3 bases, and 16 bases separated the two germline ends. The CDR3 consists of 15 residues.

The V gene is TRBV4-3, the J gene TRBJ2-1, with 13 bases matching TRBD2. The J segment lost 4 bases and the V segment lost 3 bases, leaving 3 bases of the junction unmatched. CDR3 length: 16 residues. Germline lookup yields CDR1 LGHNA and CDR2 YSLEER. The CDR3 spells CASSQKTSGGYNEQFF. CDR3 coding DNA: TGCGCCAGCAGCCAGAAGACTAGCGGGGGGTACAATGAGCAGTTCTTC.

This chain uses TRBV2 with TRBJ2-1, with 9 nucleotides matching TRBD1. The CDR3 runs 15 residues. Looked up from germline, CDR1 is SNHLY and CDR2 is FYNNEI. The J segment lost 8 bases and the V segment lost 6 bases, leaving 11 bases of the junction unmatched. This chain's CDR3 is CASRPPRGQGYEQFF. CDR3 DNA sequence: TGTGCCAGCAGACCTCCCCGAGGACAGGGGTATGAGCAGTTCTTC.

The rearrangement uses TRBV5-1 and TRBJ2-5; the D gene is possibly TRBD2 (5 bases). V was shortened by 5 bases and J by 4 bases, with 18 bases between the two germline ends. This CDR3 has 15 amino acids. Looked up from germline, CDR1 is SGHRS and CDR2 is YFSETQ. The CDR3 DNA is TGCGCCAGCAGGGAAGGTCCCACAGAGGGAGAGACCCAGTACTTC. Its protein is CASREGPTEGETQYF.

The chain couples TRBV5-4 to TRBJ1-6; possibly TRBD1 for D (6 bases). V lost 0 bases to trimming and J lost 9 bases, with 10 bases between them. This CDR3 has 14 residues. Germline CDR1 reads SGHNT; CDR2 reads YYREEE (reference sequence). CDR3 in amino acids: CASSLERGGSPLHF. CDR3 DNA: TGTGCCAGCAGCTTGGAGAGGGGGGGTTCACCCCTCCACTTT.

V gene TRBV5-1 combines with J gene TRBJ1-2; tentative D call: TRBD1 (5 bases). From germline, CDR1 is SGHRS and CDR2 YFSETQ. The V end lost 0 bases, the J end lost 2 bases, and 11 bases lay between the germline ends. The CDR3 is 15 amino acids. CDR3 nucleotide sequence: TGCGCCAGCAGCTTGGCGACAGCAACGAACTATGGCTACACCTTC. It translates to CASSLATATNYGYTF. Supplemented by reference TRBV5-1 and TRBJ1-2, the full variable domain reads KAGVTQTPRYLIKTRGQQVTLSCSPISGHRSVSWYQQTPGQGLQFLFEYFSETQRNKGNFPGRFSGRQFSNSRSEMNVSTLELGDSALYLCASSLATATNYGYTFGSGTRLTVV.

The chain has TRBV5-1 and TRBJ2-6; D unresolved. This CDR3 comprises 14 residues. CDR1 is SGHRS, CDR2 YFSETQ, per germline. Trimming removed 4 bases at V and 2 bases at J, with 7 bases between. DNA for the CDR3: TGCGCCAGCAGCCTAAGTACTGGGGCCAACGTCCTGACTTTC. It codes for CASSLSTGANVLTF.

The chain joins TRBV19 to TRBJ1-5, with a tentative D call TRBD1 (6 bases). CDR1 LNHDA and CDR2 SQIVND come from the germline V gene (reference sequence). The CDR3 spans 14 residues. Trimming left V 6 bases short and J 7 bases short, with 16 bases between. CDR3 sequence: CASRPGAPGQPQHF. The CDR3 DNA reads as TGTGCCAGTAGGCCAGGGGCGCCGGGCCAGCCCCAGCATTTT.

The CDR3 region has the DNA TGTGCCATCAGACTGGGACAGGGTCAGCCCCAGCATTTT. Translating it yields CAIRLGQGQPQHF. The rearrangement links TRBV10-3 to TRBJ1-5; 9 nucleotides match TRBD1. The CDR3 covers 13 residues. The V gene's germline CDR1 is ENHRY and CDR2 SYGVKD. Trimming took 6 bases from V and 6 from J; bases not matched to a gene: 3.

The chain couples TRBV7-5 to TRBJ2-5; the table names TRBD2, a call not compared with the DNA. TRBV7-5 is deemed a pseudogene. This CDR3 spans 16 amino acids. This chain's CDR3 is CVTTATSGAYQETQYF. The CDR3 nucleotides are TGTGTCACCACCGCGACTAGCGGGGCGTACCAAGAGACCCAGTACTTC.

The chain is built from TRBV7-7 and TRBJ2-3, with a weak D call TRBD2 (7 bases). Germline loops: CDR1 SSHAT, CDR2 FNYEAQ (reference sequence). The V end lost 4 bases, the J end lost 5 bases, and 31 bases lay between the germline ends. The CDR3 is 20 amino acids. For the CDR3, the DNA is TGTGCCAGCAGCTCATCCCCCTTCCTAGCGGACCTAGGGGGGGGAGATACGCAGTATTTT. Translation: CASSSSPFLADLGGGDTQYF.

The CDR3 bases are TGTGCCAGCAGTTACTCGAACGGTTTCAATGAGCAGTTCTTC. This encodes CASSYSNGFNEQFF. This chain links TRBV6-6 with TRBJ2-1, with unresolved D. The CDR3 loop spans 14 amino acids. The V and J ends lost 0 bases and 6 bases respectively, with 9 bases between them. Per germline, CDR1 MNHNY and CDR2 SVGAGI (reference sequence).

This clone appeared a few times. The rearrangement joins TRBV14 to TRBJ1-2, with D possibly being TRBD1 (5 bases). V was trimmed by 4 bases and J by 5 bases, leaving 11 bases between them. Germline lookup yields CDR1 SGHDN and CDR2 FVKESK. The CDR3 extends over 13 amino acids. Here the CDR3 reads CASSPGYRYGYTF. CDR3 bases: TGTGCCAGCAGCCCAGGGTATAGGTATGGCTACACCTTC. Drawing the rest from reference TRBV14 and TRBJ1-2, the complete variable domain is EAGVTQFPSHSVIEKGQTVTLRCDPISGHDNLYWYRRVMGKEIKFLLHFVKESKQDESGMPNNRFLAERTGGTYSTLKVQPAELEDSGVYFCASSPGYRYGYTFGSGTRLTVV.

The rearrangement joins TRBV28 to TRBJ2-3, with 13 positions matching TRBD2. This CDR3 has 17 amino acids. V shed 2 bases and J 3 bases; nucleotides not matched to a gene: 5. Germline loops: CDR1 MDHEN, CDR2 SYDVKM. CDR3 bases: TGTGCCAGCAGTTTACCCGCGGGACTAGCGGGAACAGATACGCAGTATTTT. Protein sequence: CASSLPAGLAGTDTQYF. Together with reference TRBV28 and TRBJ2-3, the CDR3 gives the full variable domain: DVKVTQSSRYLVKRTGEKVFLECVQDMDHENMFWYRQDPGLGLRLIYFSYDVKMKEKGDIPEGYSVSREKKERFSLILESASTNQTSMYLCASSLPAGLAGTDTQYFGPGTRLTVL.

The chain uses TRBV7-2 and TRBJ2-7; D is possibly TRBD1 (6 bases). V was shortened by 6 bases and J by 5 bases, with 14 bases between the two germline ends. CDR1 and CDR2 from the germline V gene are SGHTA and FQGNSA. The CDR3 length is 13 residues. Here the CDR3 reads CASSYRVYNEQYF. CDR3 bases: TGTGCCAGCAGTTACAGGGTTTACAACGAGCAGTACTTC. Supplemented by reference TRBV7-2 and TRBJ2-7, the full variable domain reads GAGVSQSPSNKVTEKGKDVELRCDPISGHTALYWYRQSLGQGLEFLIYFQGNSAPDKSGLPSDRFSAERTGGSVSTLTIQRTQQEDSAVYLCASSYRVYNEQYFGPGTRLTVT.

The chain links TRBV6-1 to TRBJ2-7; D remains unclear. V shed 8 bases and J shed 2 bases, with 10 bases lying between them. The germline V gene has CDR1 MNHNS and CDR2 SASEGT. This CDR3 contains 12 residues. This CDR3 reads CASSWAPYEQYF. CDR3 in DNA: TGTGCCAGCTCTTGGGCTCCCTACGAGCAGTACTTC.